One and the same sample provided the 23 T cell receptor beta chains below, sequenced in a study of T cell responses to AZD1222 COVID-19 vaccine. Repertoires were generated with immunoSEQ multiplex PCR, while TCRdb's copy carries only in-frame clones and drops some. The table has some 69,000 clones, roughly 80% seen once. The sample in question was peripheral blood, obtained 28 days after the second AZD1222 dose. The receptors were sampled from an adult who received the AZD1222 COVID-19 vaccine.

The chain combines TRBV18 with TRBJ1-1, with D unclear. This CDR3 is 14 amino acids long. Trimming took off 2 bases at V and 1 base at J, with 8 bases between the two ends. Germline V gene sequence: CDR1 KGHSH, CDR2 LQKENI. The CDR3 spells CASSPFIENTEAFF. The CDR3 DNA is TGTGCCAGCTCACCATTTATCGAGAACACTGAAGCTTTCTTT.

The chain has TRBV6-5 and TRBJ1-6; D uncertain. This CDR3 comprises 12 residues. The germline V gene encodes CDR1 MNHEY and CDR2 SVGAGI. V was clipped by 0 bases and J by 9 bases, with 3 bases between them. CDR3 protein: CASSYSGSPLHF. CDR3 coding DNA: TGTGCCAGCAGTTACTCGGGTTCACCCCTCCACTTT.

The chain joins TRBV7-8 to TRBJ2-2, with TRBD2 matching 7 bases. V dropped 1 base and J dropped 5; count of bases not matched to a gene: 7. CDR1 SGHVS and CDR2 FQNEAQ come from the germline V gene. CDR3 size: 16 residues. CDR3 protein: CASSLEGGSRTGELFF. The CDR3 nucleotides are TGTGCCAGCAGCTTAGAGGGCGGGAGCCGTACCGGGGAGCTGTTTTTT.

The J gene is TRBJ1-1, the V gene TRBV10-3, with 7 bases aligning to TRBD1. Looked up from germline, CDR1 is ENHRY and CDR2 is SYGVKD. The CDR3 loop spans 14 amino acids. With 10 bases clipped from V and 1 base from J, the junction kept 9 bases outside the gene matches. The CDR3 loop reads CATLKPGGNTEAFF. CDR3 coding DNA: TGTGCCACCCTGAAGCCAGGGGGGAACACTGAAGCTTTCTTT.

The rearrangement uses TRBV7-9 and TRBJ2-5; D gene uncertain. Trimming took off 5 bases at V and 0 bases at J, with 7 bases between the two ends. CDR1 is SEHNR, CDR2 FQNEAQ, per germline (reference sequence). The CDR3 runs to 13 residues. CDR3 sequence (DNA): TGTGCCAGCAGCGTCAGGAACCAAGAGACCCAGTACTTC. Its translation is CASSVRNQETQYF.

This clone appeared a single time. The J gene is TRBJ1-2, the V gene TRBV12-3 or TRBV12-4; 8 bases fit TRBD1. V trimming: 6 bases; J trimming: 6 bases; junction bases outside the gene matches: 3. The CDR3 runs to 12 residues. DNA for the CDR3: TGTGCCAGCAGCCGGACAGGGAATGGCTACACCTTC. Protein product: CASSRTGNGYTF.

The J gene is TRBJ2-5, the V gene TRBV21-1; TRBD2 reflects the table's D call only, with no check against the DNA. TRBV21-1 is recorded as a pseudogene. The CDR3 extends over 18 amino acids. Here the CDR3 reads CASTPIDFGIKYQETQYF. Written as DNA, the CDR3 is TGTGCCAGCACCCCAATCGACTTTGGAATTAAGTACCAAGAGACCCAGTACTTC.

V and J are TRBV3-1 (or the pseudogene TRBV3-2) and TRBJ2-5; D perhaps matches TRBD2 (5 bases). CDR3 length: 14 residues. The germline V gene has CDR1 LGHDT and CDR2 YNNKEL (reference sequence). Trimming removed 5 bases at V and 1 base at J, with 11 bases between. This chain's CDR3 is CASSKGALQETQYF. CDR3 sequence (DNA): TGTGCCAGCAGCAAGGGAGCCCTCCAAGAGACCCAGTACTTC.

The chain is built from TRBV5-1 and TRBJ1-1; D possibly corresponds to TRBD1 (5 bases). CDR1 and CDR2 (germline): SGHRS, YFSETQ. V was pared by 2 bases and J by 5 bases, with 19 bases between. The CDR3 consists of 16 residues. CDR3 coding DNA: TGCGCCAGCAGCTTCCGGGACTCCCGGGGACCGACTGAAGCTTTCTTT. Amino acid sequence: CASSFRDSRGPTEAFF.

This clone was seen a handful of times. The rearrangement uses TRBV6-5 and TRBJ2-3; 9 bases map to TRBD1. After removal of 8 bases from V and 4 bases from J, the junction contained 10 bases not matched to a gene. The CDR3 runs 15 residues. Germline CDR1 is MNHEY and CDR2 is SVGAGI. CDR3 bases: TGTGCCAGCGGGCGTGGACAGGGGATCCCAGATACGCAGTATTTT. This encodes CASGRGQGIPDTQYF.

This clone turned up a few times. This sequence joins TRBV3-1 (or the pseudogene TRBV3-2) and TRBJ2-7; TRBD2 aligns across 9 bases. With V trimmed by 4 bases and J by 5 bases, 9 bases remained unmatched. Germline loops: CDR1 LGHDT, CDR2 YNNKEL (reference sequence). The CDR3 totals 15 residues. Here the CDR3 DNA reads TGTGCCAGCAGCCTGACTATAGCGGGAGCCCACGAGCAGTACTTC. Protein sequence: CASSLTIAGAHEQYF.

The V gene is TRBV5-1, the J gene TRBJ2-5; maybe TRBD2 (6 bases). CDR1 SGHRS and CDR2 YFSETQ come from the germline V gene. Trimming pared 5 bases from V and 5 bases from J, leaving 19 bases between. The CDR3 is made up of 15 amino acids. CDR3 protein: CASSRGTQAGETQYF. CDR3 DNA sequence: TGCGCCAGCAGTCGGGGGACGCAGGCGGGCGAGACCCAGTACTTC.

The chain combines TRBV29-1 with TRBJ2-3, with D possibly called TRBD1 or TRBD2 (5 bases each). Germline CDR1 is SQVTM and CDR2 is ANQGSEA. This CDR3 spans 12 amino acids. Trimming pared 6 bases from V and 5 bases from J, leaving 12 bases between. The chain's CDR3 is CSVFGGIDTQYF. The DNA for the CDR3 is TGCAGCGTCTTTGGGGGAATAGATACGCAGTATTTT.

This chain uses TRBV7-2 with TRBJ1-1; D not certain. The CDR3 totals 15 residues. Germline V lookup: CDR1 SGHTA, CDR2 FQGNSA. Trimming stripped 4 bases from V and 0 bases from J, with 12 bases between. CDR3 DNA sequence: TGTGCCAGCAGCTCGATAGTAGGGATGAACACTGAAGCTTTCTTT. This sequence encodes CASSSIVGMNTEAFF.

The chain is built from TRBV6-5 and TRBJ1-2; TRBD1 might be the D (5 bases). CDR3 length: 14 residues. The germline V gene has CDR1 MNHEY and CDR2 SVGAGI. The germline V and J ends were trimmed by 7 bases and 5 bases, with 17 bases remaining between them. The DNA for the CDR3 is TGTGCCAGCAACCTGGAGCAGGGCCTATATGGCTACACCTTC. As protein: CASNLEQGLYGYTF.

The chain combines TRBV5-8 with TRBJ2-3, with TRBD1 identical over 9 bases. With 4 bases clipped from V and 2 bases from J, the junction kept 11 bases outside the gene matches. Germline assignment: CDR1 SGHTS and CDR2 YDEGEE. The length of the CDR3 is 17 residues. This CDR3 is CASSPVGTGRSTDTQYF. CDR3 DNA sequence: TGTGCCAGCAGCCCTGTAGGGACAGGGAGATCCACAGATACGCAGTATTTT. Looking up the rest from reference TRBV5-8 and TRBJ2-3 gives the full variable domain: EAGVTQSPTHLIKTRGQQATLRCSPISGHTSVYWYQQALGLGLQFLLWYDEGEERNRGNFPPRFSGRQFPNYSSELNVNALELEDSALYLCASSPVGTGRSTDTQYFGPGTRLTVL.

This chain uses TRBV5-1 with TRBJ1-1; weak D call: TRBD1 (5 bases). Between the trimmed V and J ends, which lost 1 base and 0 bases, there was a span of 13 bases. Germline CDR1 reads SGHRS; CDR2 reads YFSETQ. The CDR3 runs to 16 residues. CDR3 DNA: TGCGCCAGCAGCTTGAGAACAGACAGCATGAACACTGAAGCTTTCTTT. Protein: CASSLRTDSMNTEAFF.

The chain uses TRBV3-1 (or the pseudogene TRBV3-2) and TRBJ2-5; possible D gene TRBD1, 5 bases. Per the germline V gene, CDR1 is LGHDT and CDR2 is YNNKEL (reference sequence). The CDR3 consists of 12 residues. V was clipped by 4 bases and J by 5 bases, with 8 bases between them. The DNA of the CDR3 is TGTGCCAGCAGCCTACAGGTGGAGACCCAGTACTTC. It translates to CASSLQVETQYF.

This chain connects TRBV5-5 to TRBJ1-4; D gene unclear. This CDR3 is 15 amino acids long. Germline CDR1 and CDR2: SGHKS and YYEKEE (reference sequence). V lost 4 bases to trimming and J lost 2 bases, with 12 bases between them. CDR3 sequence: CASSQARGTNEKLFF. CDR3 DNA sequence: TGTGCCAGCAGCCAGGCCAGAGGGACTAATGAAAAACTGTTTTTT.

The chain links TRBV9 to TRBJ1-4, with 8 nucleotides matching TRBD1. The CDR3 runs to 16 residues. V lost 4 bases, J lost 4 bases, and 9 bases stayed unmatched. The germline V gene has CDR1 SGDLS and CDR2 YYNGEE. The CDR3 region is CASSSRGQGLNEKLFF. The CDR3 DNA sequence: TGTGCCAGCAGCTCACGAGGACAGGGCCTTAATGAAAAACTGTTTTTT. Complete variable domain (other parts from reference TRBV9 and TRBJ1-4): DSGVTQTPKHLITATGQRVTLRCSPRSGDLSVYWYQQSLDQGLQFLIQYYNGEERAKGNILERFSAQQFPDLHSELNLSSLELGDSALYFCASSSRGQGLNEKLFFGSGTQLSVL.

This clone was picked up a small number of times. V usage is TRBV6-1 and J usage is TRBJ2-7, with 7 positions matching TRBD1. CDR3 size: 11 residues. J lost 5 bases, V lost 8 bases, and 3 bases had no gene match. In germline, CDR1 is MNHNS, CDR2 SASEGT. CDR3 amino acids: CASRDRDEQYF. The CDR3 DNA sequence: TGTGCCAGCCGCGACAGGGACGAGCAGTACTTC.

This clone was picked up a small number of times. The chain has TRBV7-5 and TRBJ2-7; the table's D call TRBD1 went unverified against the DNA. TRBV7-5 is a known pseudogene. The CDR3 sequence is 13 residues long. CDR3 loop: CVRSRGQGDEQYF. CDR3 nucleotide sequence: TGTGTCAGAAGCCGGGGACAGGGCGACGAGCAGTACTTC.

This sequence joins TRBV11-2 and TRBJ2-3, with no clear D. This CDR3 has 12 amino acids. The V gene's germline CDR1 is SGHAT and CDR2 FQNNGV. Between the trimmed V and J ends, which lost 3 bases and 2 bases, there was a span of 3 bases. The CDR3 DNA reads as TGTGCCAGCAGCTTCTACACAGATACGCAGTATTTT. Its translation: CASSFYTDTQYF.